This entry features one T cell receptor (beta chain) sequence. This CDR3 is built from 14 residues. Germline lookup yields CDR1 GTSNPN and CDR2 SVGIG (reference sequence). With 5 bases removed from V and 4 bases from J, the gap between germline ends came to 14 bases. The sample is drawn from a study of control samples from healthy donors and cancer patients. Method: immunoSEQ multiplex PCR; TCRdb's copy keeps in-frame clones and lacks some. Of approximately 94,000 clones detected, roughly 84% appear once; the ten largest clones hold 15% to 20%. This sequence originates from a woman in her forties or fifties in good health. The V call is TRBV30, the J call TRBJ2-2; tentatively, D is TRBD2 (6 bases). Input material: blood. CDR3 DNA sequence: TGTGCCTGGGGAAACGGGGGAGGCACCGGGGAGCTGTTTTTT. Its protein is CAWGNGGGTGELFF. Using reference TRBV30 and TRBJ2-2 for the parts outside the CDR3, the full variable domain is SQTIHQWPATLVQPVGSPLSLECTVEGTSNPNLYWYRQAAGRGLQLLFYSVGIGQISSEVPQNLSASRPQDRQFILSSKKLLLSDSGFYLCAWGNGGGTGELFFGEGSRLTVL.